This section outlines one TCR beta chain sequence together with its context. This likely comes from a read error, as the CDR3 has no conserved phenylalanine or tryptophan at its end. The data stem from a study of T cells in Graves' hyperthyroidism and ophthalmopathy. This CDR3 region has 14 residues. CDR1 is DFQATT, CDR2 SNEGSKA, per germline (reference sequence). V was pared by 3 bases and J by 6 bases, with 17 bases between. Regions amplified from RNA transcripts were the TCR beta CDR3 regions. Carried out on the TCR CDR3, a first-round RT-PCR used the HTBI primer set. TCRdb fed the multiplex PCR reads into MiXCR, producing one record per CDR3 protein. Found here are about 98,000 distinct CDR3 sequences, roughly 40% of them singletons; the top ten hold about a tenth.

This chain connects TRBV20-1 to TRBJ1-1, with D perhaps matching TRBD1 (5 bases). Input material: peripheral blood or thyroid tissue (not recorded which). The source of this sequence is a woman younger than 45 with Graves' hyperthyroidism. The CDR3 loop reads CSARDATAGAEAFL. In nucleotides, the CDR3 is TGCAGTGCTAGGGATGCGACAGCCGGCGCTGAAGCTTTCCTT.